Following are 25 T cell receptor beta chains from one sample sequenced in a study of regulatory T cells in long-lasting Graves disease. Time point given: persistent/refractory GD, antithyroid drugs over 5 years with positive TRAb. The TCR library was made from RNA extracted from PBMCs. Libraries of TCR beta came from iRepertoire HTBI primers plus Arm-PCR of CDR3 regions. TCRdb analysed the multiplex PCR reads with MiXCR anew, one entry per CDR3 protein. This table has around 450,000 distinct CDR3 sequences, 20% to 25% appearing once. Sequences were derived from peripheral blood mononuclear cells (PBMCs), sampled when the disease was refractory, from a patient treated with antithyroid drugs. The receptors were sampled from a female donor with Graves disease.

The rearrangement joins TRBV29-1 to TRBJ2-7; 8 nucleotides match TRBD2. Trimming cost V 3 bases and J 6 bases; bases outside gene matches: 7. Germline CDR1 and CDR2: SQVTM and ANQGSEA. CDR3 length equals 13 residues. CDR3 sequence (DNA): TGCAGCGTTGATTTGGCCCGGGGGGGCGAGCAGTACTTC. As protein: CSVDLARGGEQYF.

This clonotype occurred many times. J is TRBJ2-7 and V is TRBV3-1; D call uncertain. Trimming took off 0 bases at V and 2 bases at J, with 2 bases between the two ends. The CDR3 consists of 12 residues. Germline CDR1 LGHDT, CDR2 YNNKEL (reference sequence). Written as DNA, the CDR3 is TGTGCCAGCAGCCAAGATACCTACGAGCAGTACTTC. Translated: CASSQDTYEQYF.

The chain links TRBV11-2 to TRBJ1-5, with TRBD1 matching over 9 bases. J lost 6 bases, V lost 4 bases, and 10 bases had no gene match. Germline values: CDR1 SGHAT, CDR2 FQNNGV. The CDR3 totals 16 residues. CDR3 nucleotide sequence: TGTGCCAGCAGCTCCCTAGATACAGGGGGCAGTCAGCCCCAGCATTTT. Its translation is CASSSLDTGGSQPQHF.

A remark on this clonotype: This probably arose from a read error, given a far larger clone one base away. The CDR3 does not end in the conserved phenylalanine or tryptophan, so this is likely a read error. This chain uses TRBV6-1 with TRBJ1-2; D call uncertain. There are 15 residues in the CDR3. Germline V gives CDR1 MNHNS, CDR2 SASEGT. The V end was cut by 6 bases, the J end by 5 bases, with 19 bases between. The CDR3: CASSPLRHSLYGYTL. The CDR3 region has the DNA TGTGCCAGCAGCCCCCTCCGGCACAGCCTTTATGGCTACACCCTC.

The genes are TRBV6-5 and TRBJ2-5; tentatively, D is TRBD2 (7 bases). Trimming took 0 bases from V and 3 from J, leaving 14 bases between them. Looked up from germline, CDR1 is MNHEY and CDR2 is SVGAGI. The CDR3 runs 16 residues. DNA for the CDR3: TGTGCCAGCAGTTACTCGATTTGGGAGGGGGAAGAGACCCAGTACTTC. Its protein is CASSYSIWEGEETQYF.

A few counts support this clonotype. This chain links TRBV27 with TRBJ2-1; the D gene could be TRBD1 or TRBD2 (6 bases each). The ends were cut back, 8 bases at V and 2 bases at J, with 10 bases in the middle. The CDR3 runs 13 residues. Germline CDR1 MNHEY, CDR2 SMNVEV (reference sequence). DNA for the CDR3: TGTGCCAGCGGGGGGCTCGCCTACAATGAGCAGTTCTTC. This sequence encodes CASGGLAYNEQFF.

This clonotype appeared many times. V and J are TRBV20-1 and TRBJ1-5; D gene ambiguous. CDR3 length: 14 amino acids. Germline V gives CDR1 DFQATT, CDR2 SNEGSKA (reference sequence). The V and J ends lost 3 bases and 4 bases respectively, with 13 bases between them. CDR3 nucleotides: TGCAGTGCTAGTAGAGGGCAGAATAATCAGCCCCAGCATTTT. It is translated as CSASRGQNNQPQHF.

This clonotype was detected ten times or more. The gene calls are TRBV28 and TRBJ2-5, with TRBD1 matching 12 bases. This CDR3 spans 17 amino acids. Per germline, CDR1 MDHEN and CDR2 SYDVKM. V was clipped by 6 bases and J by 3 bases; unmatched bases: 11. The CDR3 protein is CASSSSGTGGAKETQYF. The CDR3 DNA reads TGTGCCAGCAGCTCATCCGGGACAGGGGGCGCAAAAGAGACCCAGTACTTC.

This clonotype came up a few times. The junction shows a germline mismatch at one end, possibly a read error. DNA of the CDR3: TGCGCCAGCAGGCAGCTAACGTCGCCAACCTATGGCTACGCCTTC. This sequence encodes CASRQLTSPTYGYAF. The chain links TRBV4-1 to TRBJ1-2; no definite D call. This CDR3 contains 15 residues. Per the germline V gene, CDR1 is MGHRA and CDR2 is YSYEKL.

This clonotype was observed a handful of times. This rearrangement joins TRBV28 to TRBJ2-5, with no clear D. The CDR3 totals 15 residues. The V and J ends lost 6 bases and 7 bases respectively, with 21 bases between them. Germline V gives CDR1 MDHEN, CDR2 SYDVKM. The CDR3 bases are TGTGCCAGCAGACCCTTTACGACCCAACGAGCGACCCAGTACTTC. This sequence encodes CASRPFTTQRATQYF.

This clonotype was counted ten times or more. DNA of the CDR3: TGTGCCAGTAGTACCTGGGACCCAAATAATTCACCCCTCCACTTT. Encoded protein: CASSTWDPNNSPLHF. J is TRBJ1-6 and V is TRBV19; TRBD1 might be the D (5 bases). Trimming took 4 bases from V and 5 from J, leaving 12 bases between them. The germline V gene encodes CDR1 LNHDA and CDR2 SQIVND (reference sequence). The CDR3 extends over 15 amino acids.

This clonotype was detected many times. The chain is built from TRBV29-1 and TRBJ2-5; 11 positions agree with TRBD2. Looked up from germline, CDR1 is SQVTM and CDR2 is ANQGSEA. CDR3 length equals 16 residues. With 5 bases clipped from V and 1 base from J, the junction kept 9 bases outside the gene matches. The DNA of the CDR3 is TGCAGCGTTTCCTCACTAGCGGGGGCTTCCCAAGAGACCCAGTACTTC. Translation gives CSVSSLAGASQETQYF.

This clonotype occurred a few times. The chain uses TRBV5-1 and TRBJ2-7; TRBD2 matches 10 bases. This CDR3 has 14 residues. Trimming removed 2 bases from V and 3 bases from J; junction bases left unmatched: 2. CDR1 SGHRS and CDR2 YFSETQ come from the germline V gene. Here the CDR3 reads CASSFIAGGYEQYF. CDR3 DNA: TGCGCCAGCAGCTTTATAGCGGGAGGCTACGAGCAGTACTTC.

This clonotype occurred many times. The chain uses TRBV19 and TRBJ1-1; TRBD1 might be the D (5 bases). With 7 bases removed from V and 0 bases from J, the gap between germline ends came to 18 bases. The CDR3 sequence is 16 residues long. CDR1 is LNHDA, CDR2 SQIVND, per germline (reference sequence). The CDR3 region is CASTTGGNPMNTEAFF. DNA for the CDR3: TGTGCCAGTACAACCGGGGGTAACCCCATGAACACTGAAGCTTTCTTT.

This clonotype was detected many times. The rearrangement joins TRBV28 to TRBJ1-2; TRBD1 aligns across 9 bases. V dropped 6 bases and J dropped 5; count of bases not matched to a gene: 10. The CDR3 length is 15 residues. The germline gives CDR1 MDHEN, CDR2 SYDVKM. As DNA, the CDR3 is TGTGCCAGCAGCCGTGACACAGGGGGCGGTTATGGCTACACCTTC. This sequence encodes CASSRDTGGGYGYTF.

This clonotype came up a few times. The chain uses TRBV5-1 and TRBJ1-1; D is possibly TRBD1 (6 bases). V lost 2 bases and J 1 base, leaving 12 bases between the germline ends. This CDR3 has 15 amino acids. Germline CDR1 is SGHRS and CDR2 is YFSETQ. In DNA form, the CDR3 reads TGCGCCAGCAGCTTTGGAGGGGGACAGAACACTGAAGCTTTCTTT. Protein: CASSFGGGQNTEAFF.

The sample holds a few counts of this clonotype. The rearrangement uses TRBV27 and TRBJ2-7; 11 bases are a match to TRBD2. The V segment lost 6 bases and the J segment 9 bases; nucleotides outside the gene matches: 13. The CDR3 is 15 amino acids. Germline loops: CDR1 MNHEY, CDR2 SMNVEV (reference sequence). The CDR3 DNA reads TGTGCCAGCAGCCTCGGGACTAGCGGAGGGAAGGTGCAGTACTTC. It codes for CASSLGTSGGKVQYF.

This clonotype has only a few counts. V gene TRBV15 combines with J gene TRBJ2-7; D gene ambiguous. Trimming took 0 bases from V and 0 from J, leaving 9 bases between them. Germline CDR1 is LNHNV and CDR2 is YYDKDF (reference sequence). This CDR3 has 15 amino acids. The DNA for the CDR3 is TGTGCCACCAGCAGAGAAGGTGCTAGCTCCTACGAGCAGTACTTC. Residues: CATSREGASSYEQYF.

This clonotype occurred a few times. The rearrangement joins TRBV12-3 or TRBV12-4 to TRBJ1-5, with 7 bases that match TRBD1. The ends lost 6 bases at V and 5 bases at J; junction bases unmatched: 10. The CDR3 is 15 amino acids. DNA for the CDR3: TGTGCCAGCAGCCCGACAGGGTTTACGGATCAGCCCCAGCATTTT. Translated: CASSPTGFTDQPQHF.

About this clonotype itself: A much more abundant neighbour one base away suggests this may be a read error. The V call is TRBV6-5, the J call TRBJ1-4; D ambiguous. This CDR3 comprises 14 residues. Germline V CDR1 and CDR2: MNHEY, SVGAGI. CDR3 loop: CASGYTSTNEKLFF. As DNA, the CDR3 is TGTGCCAGCGGTTACACCTCAACTAATGAAAAACTGTTTTTT.

This clonotype was detected a few times. The chain joins TRBV19 to TRBJ2-5; D may be TRBD1 or TRBD2 (6 bases each). V dropped 4 bases and J dropped 5 bases, with 11 bases sitting between them. Germline V gives CDR1 LNHDA, CDR2 SQIVND (reference sequence). The CDR3 has 13 residues. The CDR3 protein is CASSRGARETQYF. The DNA for the CDR3 is TGTGCCAGTAGTAGGGGGGCGCGGGAGACCCAGTACTTC. Supplemented by reference TRBV19 and TRBJ2-5, the full variable domain reads DGGITQSPKYLFRKEGQNVTLSCEQNLNHDAMYWYRQDPGQGLRLIYYSQIVNDFQKGDIAEGYSVSREKKESFPLTVTSAQKNPTAFYLCASSRGARETQYFGPGTRLLVL.

V gene TRBV7-9 combines with J gene TRBJ1-1; no definite D call. Germline V gene lookup returns CDR1 SEHNR and CDR2 FQNEAQ (reference sequence). The CDR3 contains 12 residues. The germline V and J ends were trimmed by 7 bases and 5 bases, with 11 bases remaining between them. CDR3 amino acids: CASTELGTEAFF. CDR3 bases: TGTGCCAGCACCGAATTGGGGACTGAAGCTTTCTTT. Full variable domain (missing parts from reference TRBV7-9 and TRBJ1-1): DTGVSQNPRHKITKRGQNVTFRCDPISEHNRLYWYRQTLGQGPEFLTYFQNEAQLEKSRLLSDRFSAERPKGSFSTLEIQRTEQGDSAMYLCASTELGTEAFFGQGTRLTVV.

CDR3 coding DNA: TGTGCCAGCACCTCCGGGACAGGTCTCATTTACGAGCAGTACTTC. It is translated as CASTSGTGLIYEQYF. The chain links TRBV6-2 or TRBV6-3 to TRBJ2-7; 8 nucleotides agree with TRBD1. The CDR3 extends over 15 amino acids. Germline V gene data show CDR1 as MNHEY and CDR2 as SVGEGT. The V and J ends lost 7 bases and 4 bases, in that order; junction bases with no gene match: 12.

The gene calls are TRBV3-1 and TRBJ1-6; D is uncertain. V was cut by 1 base and J by 1 base, with 8 bases left in between. The CDR3 spans 16 residues. Germline V CDR1 and CDR2: LGHDT, YNNKEL (reference sequence). CDR3 loop: CASSQGRESYNSPLHF. The CDR3, as DNA: TGTGCCAGCAGCCAAGGGAGGGAATCCTATAATTCACCCCTCCACTTT.

This clonotype showed up many times. The CDR3 coding sequence is TGTCGTACCGGGACAGACTATGGCTACACCTTC. It codes for CRTGTDYGYTF. The rearrangement links TRBV6-1 to TRBJ1-2; 7 nucleotides agree with TRBD1. Germline V gene lookup returns CDR1 MNHNS and CDR2 SASEGT. The CDR3 is 11 residues long.